This record covers a single T cell receptor beta chain. The data belong to a study of cytomegalovirus exposure and HLA in healthy donors. Study background: Among around 170 million T cells, an earlier analysis found roughly 120 million unique TCR beta sequences.

Primers included in the PCR were 60 Vbeta and 13 Jbeta primers. Produced via immunoSEQ multiplex PCR; TCRdb's table is partial and in-frame only. Of roughly 250,000 clones in the sample, about four fifths were seen once. V was trimmed by 6 bases and J by 4 bases, leaving 10 bases between them. Germline CDR1 is DFQATT and CDR2 is SNEGSKA (reference sequence). The CDR3 extends over 11 amino acids. The sample taken for sequencing was PBMCs. The chain combines TRBV20-1 with TRBJ2-7, with a weak D call TRBD1 (6 bases). The sequence derives from a middle-aged woman in good health and CMV-seropositive. The chain's CDR3 is CSAHDRYEQYF. CDR3 nucleotides: TGCAGTGCCCACGACAGGTACGAGCAGTACTTC.